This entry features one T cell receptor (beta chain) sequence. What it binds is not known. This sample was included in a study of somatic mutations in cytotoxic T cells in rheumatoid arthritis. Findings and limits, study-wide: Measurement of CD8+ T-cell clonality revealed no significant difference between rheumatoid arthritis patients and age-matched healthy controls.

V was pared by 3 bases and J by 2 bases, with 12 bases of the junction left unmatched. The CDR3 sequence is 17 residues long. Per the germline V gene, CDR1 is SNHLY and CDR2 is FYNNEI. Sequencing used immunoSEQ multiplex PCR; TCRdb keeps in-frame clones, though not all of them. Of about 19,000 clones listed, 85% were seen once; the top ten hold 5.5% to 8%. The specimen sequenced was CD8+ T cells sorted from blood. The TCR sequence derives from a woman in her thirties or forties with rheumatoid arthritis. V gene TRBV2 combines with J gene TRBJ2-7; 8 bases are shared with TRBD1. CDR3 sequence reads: CASSEPKDRAGTYEQYF. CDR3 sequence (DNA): TGTGCCAGCAGTGAGCCGAAGGACAGGGCTGGCACCTACGAGCAGTACTTC. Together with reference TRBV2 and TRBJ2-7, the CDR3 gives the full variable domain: EPEVTQTPSHQVTQMGQEVILRCVPISNHLYFYWYRQILGQKVEFLVSFYNNEISEKSEIFDDQFSVERPDGSNFTLKIRSTKLEDSAMYFCASSEPKDRAGTYEQYFGPGTRLTVT.